Shown below are 6 T cell receptor beta chains from a single sample sequenced in a study of OX40 agonist ivuxolimab in advanced cancers. Profiled with immunoSEQ multiplex PCR; TCRdb holds only in-frame clones, not every one. The sample lists 45,000 to 55,000 clones, about 85% seen once, with about 9.8% in the top ten. The sample here was CD4+ or CD8+ T cells sorted from blood, taken in a trial of the OX40 agonist ivuxolimab. These receptors were taken from an adult with an advanced solid tumor such as melanoma, head and neck, liver or kidney cancer.

For the CDR3, the DNA is TGTGCCAGCAGTTATGGAGGCTATGGCTACACCTTC. This gives the protein CASSYGGYGYTF. The gene calls are TRBV6-6 and TRBJ1-2; D unresolved. V gave up 3 bases and J gave up 4 bases, with 6 bases separating them. CDR3 size: 12 residues. The V gene's germline CDR1 is MNHNY and CDR2 SVGAGI (reference sequence).

The chain has TRBV28 and TRBJ1-1; D perhaps matches TRBD1 (6 bases). The CDR3 has 13 residues. V was clipped by 7 bases and J by 5 bases, with 14 bases between them. Germline loops: CDR1 MDHEN, CDR2 SYDVKM. In nucleotides, the CDR3 is TGTGCCAGCAAGGAGGGGGGTCGGACTGAAGCTTTCTTT. Residues: CASKEGGRTEAFF.

The J gene is TRBJ2-1, the V gene TRBV7-3, with 14 bases matching TRBD2. The CDR3 loop spans 16 amino acids. After removal of 2 bases from V and 7 bases from J, the junction contained 4 bases not matched to a gene. Germline assignment: CDR1 SGHTA and CDR2 FQGTGA. CDR3 in amino acids: CASSLPGTSGSNEQFF. In DNA, the CDR3 is TGTGCCAGCAGCTTACCCGGGACTAGCGGGAGTAATGAGCAGTTCTTC.

This chain uses TRBV30 with TRBJ1-1; D remains unclear. V was pared by 4 bases and J by 1 base, with 13 bases between. Germline V gives CDR1 GTSNPN, CDR2 SVGIG (reference sequence). The CDR3 is 14 residues long. Here the CDR3 DNA reads TGTGCCTGGAAACAGACCCCAGAGAACACTGAAGCTTTCTTT. This encodes CAWKQTPENTEAFF.

The count of this clone is one. The V call is TRBV7-9, the J call TRBJ2-7; 8 nucleotides match TRBD1. V gave up 5 bases and J gave up 5 bases; unmatched junction bases: 8. Per germline, CDR1 SEHNR and CDR2 FQNEAQ (reference sequence). The CDR3 has 14 amino acids. This CDR3 reads CASSDRTTGDEQYF. The DNA for the CDR3 is TGTGCCAGCAGCGACCGCACGACAGGGGACGAGCAGTACTTC.

This clone was seen only a few times. The chain combines TRBV10-1 with TRBJ2-7, with TRBD2 matching over 9 bases. The CDR3 extends over 14 amino acids. With 9 bases clipped from V and 4 bases from J, the junction kept 10 bases outside the gene matches. Germline V gene lookup returns CDR1 WNHNN and CDR2 SYGVQD (reference sequence). The CDR3 DNA follows: TGCGCCAGGAAAGGAACTAGCGGGTGGTACGAGCAGTACTTC. It codes for CARKGTSGWYEQYF.